Each of the 16 T cell receptor beta chains below was sequenced from the same sample in a study of T cells in Graves' hyperthyroidism and ophthalmopathy. The CDR3 regions of TCR beta were amplified from RNA transcripts. The primer set for the first-round RT-PCR of the TCR CDR3 was HTBI. In TCRdb, the multiplex PCR reads were re-called with MiXCR into one record per CDR3 protein. Of more than 350,000 distinct CDR3 sequences in the sample, around 15% were seen once. The sequenced sample was blood. These receptors came from a woman aged 55-75 years with Graves' ophthalmopathy.

This clonotype was seen only a few times. V usage is TRBV27 and J usage is TRBJ1-1, with no clear D. V lost 0 bases to trimming and J lost 1 base, with 6 bases between them. Germline CDR1 reads MNHEY; CDR2 reads SMNVEV (reference sequence). This CDR3 region has 14 residues. CDR3 sequence reads: CASSLSFRNTEAFF. In DNA form, the CDR3 reads TGTGCCAGCAGTTTATCTTTCCGGAACACTGAAGCTTTCTTT.

About this clonotype: The germline gene is not matched at one end of the junction; a read error may be the cause. The chain combines TRBV5-1 with TRBJ1-1, with 12 nucleotides matching TRBD1. Germline CDR1 reads SGHRS; CDR2 reads YFSETQ. CDR3 length: 17 residues. In nucleotides, the CDR3 is TGCGCCAGCACCTTGGAGGGACAGGGGGCTTGGGGAACTGAAGCTTTCTTT. Translating gives CASTLEGQGAWGTEAFF.

This clonotype has ten or more counts. The CDR3 DNA is TGCAGTGCTAGAGAGGTCGGCACAGATACGCAGTATTTT. It yields the protein CSAREVGTDTQYF. This chain joins TRBV20-1 and TRBJ2-3; D not resolved. The CDR3 has 13 residues. Per germline, CDR1 DFQATT and CDR2 SNEGSKA (reference sequence). Trimming pared 0 bases from V and 1 base from J, leaving 5 bases between.

This clonotype was seen at least ten times. The chain joins TRBV20-1 to TRBJ2-3; the match to TRBD1 covers 10 bases. Germline assignment: CDR1 DFQATT and CDR2 SNEGSKA (reference sequence). The CDR3 contains 13 residues. V shed 8 bases, J shed 3 bases, and the junction held 5 bases outside the gene matches. CDR3 sequence reads: CSTGQGGTDTQYF. CDR3 coding DNA: TGCAGTACCGGACAGGGGGGGACAGATACGCAGTATTTT.

J is TRBJ2-5 and V is TRBV10-3; a possible D gene is TRBD1 (6 bases). This CDR3 comprises 16 residues. Germline loops: CDR1 ENHRY, CDR2 SYGVKD. V gave up 4 bases and J gave up 3 bases, with 18 bases separating them. CDR3 DNA: TGTGCCATCAGTGGTGGGCAGGGGAACGTTAAAGAGACCCAGTACTTC. The encoded protein is CAISGGQGNVKETQYF.

In its sample, this clonotype was seen a few times. Written as DNA, the CDR3 is TGTGCCAGCAGACCTAGCGGGGCGAGCGGTAATCTCTACTTC. Translating gives CASRPSGASGNLYF. The chain is built from TRBV12-3 or TRBV12-4 and TRBJ2-5, with TRBD2 identical over 9 bases. The CDR3 spans 14 residues. With 6 bases clipped from V and 14 bases from J, the junction kept 16 bases outside the gene matches.

This chain uses TRBV28 with TRBJ2-1; 9 nucleotides agree with TRBD2. Per the germline V gene, CDR1 is MDHEN and CDR2 is SYDVKM. The CDR3 runs to 12 residues. The V gene end was trimmed by 7 bases and the J gene end by 13 bases; junction bases not matched to a gene: 8. The CDR3 here is CASNSGSSPQFF. DNA for the CDR3: TGTGCCAGCAATAGCGGGAGCTCCCCTCAGTTCTTC.

As to this clonotype: This may arise from a read error, as a much more abundant clone is one base away. V gene TRBV29-1 combines with J gene TRBJ1-1; 8 bases are shared with TRBD1. CDR3 length: 13 residues. From germline, CDR1 is SQVTM and CDR2 ANQGSEA. The DNA for the CDR3 is TGCAACCCCTACAGGGGGTCGAACACTGAAGCTTTCTTT. It encodes CNPYRGSNTEAFF.

This clonotype was observed a few times. The rearrangement uses TRBV24-1 and TRBJ2-7; D call uncertain. The germline V gene has CDR1 KGHDR and CDR2 SFDVKD. This CDR3 spans 13 amino acids. V lost 9 bases and J lost 0, with 11 bases in between. The chain's CDR3 is CATSTTYSYEQYF. CDR3 DNA: TGTGCCACCTCGACGACGTACTCCTACGAGCAGTACTTC.

The rearrangement uses TRBV20-1 and TRBJ2-1, with 8 bases lining up with TRBD1. The length of the CDR3 is 14 residues. Trimming at V came to 1 base and at J to 5 bases, leaving 4 bases not matched to a gene. CDR1 and CDR2 (germline): DFQATT, SNEGSKA (reference sequence). CDR3 sequence (DNA): TGCAGTGCTAGAGGTGCCAGGGGGCACAATGAGCAGTTCTTC. This codes for CSARGARGHNEQFF.

This clonotype was counted ten times or more. The genes are TRBV20-1 and TRBJ2-5; D may match TRBD1 or TRBD2 (5 bases each). CDR3 length equals 15 residues. Germline assignment: CDR1 DFQATT and CDR2 SNEGSKA (reference sequence). The V end lost 4 bases, the J end lost 5 bases, and 20 bases lay between the germline ends. The DNA of the CDR3 is TGCAGTGCTACCCCCCGGGGACGCCGGTTTGAGACCCAGTACTTC. Translated: CSATPRGRRFETQYF.

The sample holds a few counts of this clonotype. The rearrangement joins TRBV19 to TRBJ2-5, with D perhaps matching TRBD2 (6 bases). The germline CDR1 and CDR2 sequences are LNHDA and SQIVND (reference sequence). This CDR3 has 14 residues. Between the trimmed V and J ends, which lost 3 bases and 5 bases, there was a span of 13 bases. The CDR3 nucleotides are TGTGCCAGTAGTATCGGGAGTCGGAGGGAGACCCAGTACTTC. This codes for CASSIGSRRETQYF.

CDR3 sequence (DNA): TGCAGTGCTAGACGGGTAGCGGGAGTGGCAGATACGCAGTATTTT. Translated, it gives CSARRVAGVADTQYF. The J gene is TRBJ2-3, the V gene TRBV20-1; 9 positions match TRBD2. Germline-derived CDR1 and CDR2 are DFQATT and SNEGSKA (reference sequence). Losses at the gene ends were 2 bases for V and 4 bases for J; bases not matched to a gene: 7. The CDR3 runs to 15 residues.

This clonotype turned up a few times. A single base separates this from a much larger clone, so it may be a read error. The genes are TRBV30 and TRBJ1-1; 10 bases map to TRBD1. The germline gives CDR1 GTSNPN, CDR2 SVGIG (reference sequence). This CDR3 is 13 amino acids long. This CDR3 is CAWNRDRGTEALF. CDR3 sequence (DNA): TGTGCCTGGAATAGGGACAGGGGTACTGAAGCTCTCTTT.

This clonotype was seen ten or more times. This sequence joins TRBV5-1 and TRBJ2-1; no clear D gene. Trimming removed 3 bases from V and 1 base from J, with 8 bases in between. This CDR3 contains 14 residues. Germline CDR1 SGHRS, CDR2 YFSETQ. CDR3 DNA sequence: TGCGCCAGCAGCTGGGGTAGGTCCTACAATGAGCAGTTCTTC. Its protein product is CASSWGRSYNEQFF.

CDR3 protein: CASSLGDRESYNEQFF. The CDR3 DNA reads as TGCGCCAGCAGCTTGGGGGACCGGGAATCCTACAATGAGCAGTTCTTC. The rearrangement uses TRBV5-1 and TRBJ2-1; D tentatively fits TRBD1 or TRBD2 (5 bases each). Germline CDR1 and CDR2: SGHRS and YFSETQ. The CDR3 has 16 amino acids. V shed 0 bases and J shed 1 base, with 11 bases lying between them.